The 24 T cell receptor beta chains listed next were all sequenced from one sample in a study of cytomegalovirus exposure and HLA in healthy donors. The PCR was carried out with 60 Vbeta primers and 13 Jbeta primers. TCRdb keeps only in-frame clones here, not all; method: immunoSEQ multiplex PCR. This table has approximately 110,000 clones, approximately 67% appearing once. The material sequenced was PBMCs. The receptors originated from a man aged 18 to 29 in good health and CMV-seropositive.

This clone has just one count. The V call is TRBV5-4, the J call TRBJ2-5; 11 positions agree with TRBD1. CDR1 is SGHNT and CDR2 is YYREEE in the germline V gene (reference sequence). J was trimmed by 2 bases and V by 4 bases; bases with no gene match: 10. The CDR3 covers 17 residues. CDR3 loop: CASSRTGQGAYQETQYF. In DNA, the CDR3 is TGTGCCAGCAGCCGAACCGGACAGGGGGCATATCAAGAGACCCAGTACTTC.

The chain uses TRBV28 and TRBJ2-5; a possible D gene is TRBD2 (5 bases). The CDR3 covers 13 residues. V lost 6 bases and J lost 1, with 9 bases in between. Per germline, CDR1 MDHEN and CDR2 SYDVKM. In DNA, the CDR3 is TGTGCCAGCAGCCCCGGACTCCAAGAGACCCAGTACTTC. It is translated as CASSPGLQETQYF.

This chain uses TRBV18 with TRBJ1-4, with TRBD1 matching 7 bases. Trimming removed 9 bases from V and 2 bases from J; junction bases left unmatched: 6. The CDR3 totals 14 residues. CDR1 is KGHSH and CDR2 is LQKENI in the germline V gene. CDR3 nucleotides: TGTGCCAGTCGGAGGGACAGCACTAATGAAAAACTGTTTTTT. It is translated as CASRRDSTNEKLFF.

The chain joins TRBV2 to TRBJ1-2; 10 bases match TRBD1. Germline V gene lookup returns CDR1 SNHLY and CDR2 FYNNEI. V shed 7 bases and J 6 bases; nucleotides not matched to a gene: 14. The CDR3 totals 16 residues. The CDR3 region has the DNA TGTGCCAGCACCCGGGACAGGGGCGTGCTTAGTCATGGCTACACCTTC. This codes for CASTRDRGVLSHGYTF.

This rearrangement joins TRBV28 to TRBJ2-1, with D unresolved. This CDR3 contains 11 residues. V was shortened by 7 bases and J by 9 bases, with 10 bases between the two germline ends. Germline assignment: CDR1 MDHEN and CDR2 SYDVKM. The CDR3 loop is CASTDSSEQFF. The CDR3 coding sequence is TGTGCCAGCACTGACTCGTCTGAGCAGTTCTTC.

This clone has a handful of counts. This CDR3 is CASSTDRGGGETQYF. The CDR3, as DNA: TGTGCCAGCAGCACGGACAGGGGAGGGGGGGAGACCCAGTACTTC. V gene TRBV5-4 combines with J gene TRBJ2-5; 9 bases agree with TRBD1. V shed 4 bases, J shed 5 bases, and the junction held 9 bases outside the gene matches. The germline V gene encodes CDR1 SGHNT and CDR2 YYREEE (reference sequence). The CDR3 consists of 15 residues.

J is TRBJ2-2 and V is TRBV5-4; D not resolved. The V gene lost 0 bases and the J gene lost 4 bases, with 10 bases spanning the gap. The CDR3 extends over 15 amino acids. Looked up from germline, CDR1 is SGHNT and CDR2 is YYREEE (reference sequence). As DNA, the CDR3 is TGTGCCAGCAGCTTGGGGCCCTCTGGCACCGGGGAGCTGTTTTTT. Amino acid sequence: CASSLGPSGTGELFF.

The chain combines TRBV4-1 with TRBJ2-2; D is possibly TRBD1 (6 bases). There are 19 residues in the CDR3. Per the germline V gene, CDR1 is MGHRA and CDR2 is YSYEKL. V was clipped by 7 bases and J by 0 bases, with 24 bases between them. For the CDR3, the DNA is TGCGCCAGCACCTTACCGGGACACCAGAGCCTTACGAACACCGGGGAGCTGTTTTTT. It encodes CASTLPGHQSLTNTGELFF.

This clone turned up a few times. This chain joins TRBV11-2 and TRBJ2-2, with 8 bases fitting TRBD1. Germline CDR1 and CDR2: SGHAT and FQNNGV. V shed 6 bases, J shed 2 bases, and the junction held 8 bases outside the gene matches. This CDR3 contains 16 residues. CDR3 in amino acids: CASRLGTGSNTGELFF. In DNA form, the CDR3 reads TGTGCCAGCAGGCTAGGGACAGGCTCCAACACCGGGGAGCTGTTTTTT.

This clone showed up just once. The V and J genes are TRBV11-1 and TRBJ1-2; weak D call: TRBD1 (6 bases). Germline CDR1 reads SGHAT; CDR2 reads FQDESV (reference sequence). The CDR3 covers 17 residues. Trimming cost V 6 bases and J 3 bases, with 23 bases left between them. As DNA, the CDR3 is TGTGCCAGCAGTCGCCAACAGGGCAGGTCTACAGACTATGGCTACACCTTC. This encodes CASSRQQGRSTDYGYTF.

This clone was seen more than once but under ten times. V is TRBV19 and J is TRBJ2-2; D might be TRBD1 (6 bases). Trimming removed 4 bases at V and 0 bases at J, with 9 bases between. This CDR3 has 15 residues. CDR1 is LNHDA, CDR2 SQIVND, per germline (reference sequence). CDR3 coding DNA: TGTGCCAGTAGTACAACAGGGACGAACACCGGGGAGCTGTTTTTT. Protein: CASSTTGTNTGELFF.

This sequence joins TRBV7-2 and TRBJ1-5, with TRBD1 identical over 8 bases. Germline CDR1 is SGHTA and CDR2 is FQGNSA. CDR3 length: 14 amino acids. V dropped 5 bases and J dropped 6; count of bases not matched to a gene: 6. The CDR3 sequence: CASSTRGQAQPQHF. The CDR3 DNA reads TGTGCCAGCAGCACCAGGGGGCAGGCTCAGCCCCAGCATTTT.

On this clone: A read error is possible here, since a much larger clone lies one base away. Other DNA sequences in this sample translate to the same CDR3. The genes are TRBV30 and TRBJ1-4; no clear D. Germline CDR1 GTSNPN, CDR2 SVGIG (reference sequence). V dropped 1 base and J dropped 7 bases, with 13 bases sitting between them. The CDR3 totals 14 residues. The CDR3 coding sequence is TGTGCCTGGAGTGATCGGACGGGATCTGAAAAACTGTTTTTT. It is translated as CAWSDRTGSEKLFF.

The chain combines TRBV11-2 with TRBJ2-3; a possible D gene is TRBD1 (6 bases). Per germline, CDR1 SGHAT and CDR2 FQNNGV. This CDR3 has 16 amino acids. Trimming pared 6 bases from V and 0 bases from J, leaving 16 bases between. CDR3 protein: CASSSGTPTSTDTQYF. The CDR3 bases are TGTGCCAGCAGTTCCGGGACACCGACTAGCACAGATACGCAGTATTTT.

This chain uses TRBV5-1 with TRBJ2-7; tentative D call: TRBD2 (6 bases). CDR3 length: 14 residues. CDR1 and CDR2 from the germline V gene are SGHRS and YFSETQ. V gave up 1 base and J gave up 5 bases, with 13 bases separating them. The CDR3 reads CASSLWAGTDEQYF. The CDR3 DNA sequence: TGCGCCAGCAGCTTGTGGGCAGGGACTGACGAGCAGTACTTC.

The chain employs TRBV6-5 and TRBJ1-1; no reliable D call. The V and J ends lost 0 bases and 4 bases respectively, with 9 bases between them. The CDR3 is 14 residues long. CDR1 is MNHEY, CDR2 SVGAGI, per germline. CDR3 sequence: CASSYSKPVTEAFF. As DNA, the CDR3 is TGTGCCAGCAGTTACTCGAAGCCCGTCACTGAAGCTTTCTTT.

The chain carries TRBV13 and TRBJ2-1; TRBD2 is a possible D gene (5 bases). Trimming took 3 bases from V and 6 from J, leaving 9 bases between them. The CDR3 spans 13 residues. The V gene's germline CDR1 is PRHDT and CDR2 FYEKMQ (reference sequence). CDR3: CASSLGRGNEQFF. The CDR3 nucleotides read TGTGCCAGCAGCTTGGGTCGGGGCAATGAGCAGTTCTTC.

This chain links TRBV11-2 with TRBJ1-1; D gene unclear. V lost 5 bases and J 2 bases, leaving 18 bases between the germline ends. Germline CDR1 reads SGHAT; CDR2 reads FQNNGV. The CDR3 extends over 16 amino acids. CDR3 DNA sequence: TGTGCCAGCAGCCCGCAGGCACAGCTTCTTAACACTGAAGCTTTCTTT. It is translated as CASSPQAQLLNTEAFF.

V usage is TRBV5-1 and J usage is TRBJ2-5; 14 bases align to TRBD2. This CDR3 is 17 amino acids long. CDR1 is SGHRS and CDR2 is YFSETQ in the germline V gene. The ends lost 4 bases at V and 5 bases at J; junction bases unmatched: 10. The CDR3 nucleotides read TGCGCCAGCAGCCTCGGACTAGCGGGGGGTCTTAGGGAGACCCAGTACTTC. Protein product: CASSLGLAGGLRETQYF.

The chain combines TRBV28 with TRBJ1-2; D is possibly TRBD1 (6 bases). Germline CDR1 reads MDHEN; CDR2 reads SYDVKM. Trimming removed 5 bases from V and 7 bases from J, with 26 bases in between. CDR3 length: 17 residues. The CDR3 spells CASSPWGLQGAGSGYTF. For the CDR3, the DNA is TGTGCCAGCAGTCCATGGGGATTACAGGGTGCGGGTAGTGGCTACACCTTC.

The chain combines TRBV5-1 with TRBJ1-1; a weak D match, TRBD1 (6 bases). This CDR3 is 16 amino acids long. CDR1 and CDR2 from the germline V gene are SGHRS and YFSETQ. Trimming took 0 bases from V and 3 from J, leaving 15 bases between them. CDR3 loop: CASSLGGGGQDTEAFF. In nucleotides, the CDR3 is TGCGCCAGCAGCTTGGGAGGCGGGGGGCAGGACACTGAAGCTTTCTTT. Variable domain in full (rest from reference TRBV5-1 and TRBJ1-1): KAGVTQTPRYLIKTRGQQVTLSCSPISGHRSVSWYQQTPGQGLQFLFEYFSETQRNKGNFPGRFSGRQFSNSRSEMNVSTLELGDSALYLCASSLGGGGQDTEAFFGQGTRLTVV.

The chain uses TRBV5-6 and TRBJ2-7; 9 bases fit TRBD1. The J segment lost 7 bases and the V segment lost 5 bases, leaving 13 bases of the junction unmatched. CDR1 and CDR2 (germline): SGHDT, YYEEEE. The CDR3 is made up of 15 amino acids. Here the CDR3 reads CASRQTGTGLYEQYV. The DNA for the CDR3 is TGTGCCAGCAGACAAACCGGGACAGGGTTGTATGAGCAGTACGTC.

This chain connects TRBV5-1 to TRBJ1-3; the match to TRBD1 covers 9 bases. J was trimmed by 4 bases and V by 5 bases; bases with no gene match: 7. This CDR3 contains 15 residues. Germline V lookup: CDR1 SGHRS, CDR2 YFSETQ. CDR3 bases: TGCGCCAGCAGACTGGACAGGGGAGCAGGAAACACCATATATTTT. Translating it yields CASRLDRGAGNTIYF.

This clone appeared a few times. The chain recombines TRBV27 with TRBJ1-3; D gene ambiguous. The CDR3 length is 14 residues. The germline gives CDR1 MNHEY, CDR2 SMNVEV (reference sequence). The V gene lost 0 bases and the J gene lost 0 bases, with 3 bases spanning the gap. The CDR3 region is CASSLSISGNTIYF. CDR3 DNA: TGTGCCAGCAGTTTATCCATCTCTGGAAACACCATATATTTT.